This T cell receptor beta chain came from a study of blood T cell repertoires in COVID-19. In the study's own analysis: Scientists estimated how many nucleated cells there were by amplifying reference gene primers. Clones were sequenced by immunoSEQ multiplex PCR, and TCRdb holds only the in-frame ones, with some missing. That table gives V, J and clone size, and the DNA gave D and trimming. The table lists approximately 390,000 clones, roughly 89% of them singletons. This clone occurred a few times. The germline V gene encodes CDR1 LNHNV and CDR2 YYDKDF (reference sequence). The junction had 14 bases not matched to a gene; V was cut back by 0 bases and J by 9 bases. The CDR3 length is 18 residues. Recruits, aged roughly 18 to 100 years, lived in 24 US areas.

The TCR sequence derives from a woman aged 45-65 years who had recovered from COVID-19. The chain has TRBV15 and TRBJ1-6, with TRBD1 identical over 7 bases. The material sequenced was PBMCs or T cells enriched from blood (not recorded which). This chain's CDR3 is CATSRDPLGQATGSPLHF. In nucleotides, the CDR3 is TGTGCCACCAGCAGAGACCCCCTAGGACAGGCAACGGGTTCACCCCTCCACTTT. Filled out from reference TRBV15 and TRBJ1-6, the complete variable domain reads DAMVIQNPRYQVTQFGKPVTLSCSQTLNHNVMYWYQQKSSQAPKLLFHYYDKDFNNEADTPDNFQSRRPNTSFCFLDIRSPGLGDTAMYLCATSRDPLGQATGSPLHFGNGTRLTVT.